Each of the 2 T cell receptor beta chains below was sequenced from the same sample in a study of chemoradiotherapy in HPV16-positive cancers. This table comes from immunoSEQ multiplex PCR, and its TCRdb copy is limited to in-frame clones, with some not included. The top ten hold 8.3% of the sample, which has approximately 12,000 clones, 72% seen once. This sample was obtained from a patient who underwent chemoradiotherapy. These receptors all stem from a human donor with HPV-associated anogenital cancer.

This chain uses TRBV29-1 with TRBJ2-7; 9 bases agree with TRBD1. From germline, CDR1 is SQVTM and CDR2 ANQGSEA. CDR3 length: 13 residues. V shed 5 bases, J shed 7 bases, and the junction held 9 bases outside the gene matches. In DNA form, the CDR3 reads TGCAGCGTTTCACAGGGGGCCTCCTCAGAGCAGTACTTC. Its protein is CSVSQGASSEQYF.

As regards this clone: An end of the junction differs from the germline gene, which may be a read error. The gene calls are TRBV7-7 and TRBJ2-3, with 14 positions matching TRBD2. Germline-derived CDR1 and CDR2 are SSHAT and FNYEAQ (reference sequence). The CDR3 loop spans 15 amino acids. The CDR3: CASSSGLAGADTQYF. In DNA form, the CDR3 reads TGTGCTAGCAGCTCGGGACTAGCGGGAGCAGATACGCAGTATTTT. The full variable domain, in which reference TRBV7-7 and TRBJ2-3 provide the parts outside the CDR3, is GAGVSQSPRYKVTKRGQDVTLRCDPISSHATLYWYQQALGQGPEFLTYFNYEAQPDKSGLPSDRFSAERPEGSISTLTIQRTEQRDSAMYRCASSSGLAGADTQYFGPGTRLTVL.